A selection of T cell receptor beta chains follows, all from one sample in a study of cytomegalovirus exposure and HLA in healthy donors. Libraries were prepared by immunoSEQ multiplex PCR; TCRdb keeps only in-frame clonotypes and omits some of them. The sample lists 150,000 or so clones, roughly three quarters occurring once. Source material: PBMCs. The receptors derive from a young man in good health and CMV-seropositive. The CDR3 runs from the conserved cysteine through the conserved F or W. D genes are given only for firm matches. Clone size is stated in some rows and not others, as once, few, many or a class when expanded.

d_call clone_size j_call v_call cdr3_nt cdr3_aa
- - TRBJ2-5 TRBV27 TGTGCCAGCAGTTCCCAAGACAGCAGAGAGACCCAGTACTTC CASSSQDSRETQYF
- - TRBJ2-1 TRBV2 TGTGCCAGCAGTGAATTTGCTAGCAACAATGAGCAGTTCTTC CASSEFASNNEQFF
- - TRBJ1-2 TRBV10-3 TGTGCCATCGGGGGGGTGGATGGCTACACCTTC CAIGGVDGYTF
- - TRBJ2-3 TRBV7-3 TGTGCCAGGGCATATACTAGCCCAATGATGGATACGCAGTATTTT CARAYTSPMMDTQYF
- - TRBJ1-1 TRBV7-8 TGTGCCAGCAGCTTAGGATTGAACTTACTGAACACTGAAGCTTTCTTT CASSLGLNLLNTEAFF
- - TRBJ1-5 TRBV12-5 TGTGCTAGTGACCGGGGGGTCAATCAGCCCCAGCATTTT CASDRGVNQPQHF
TRBD1 - TRBJ1-2 TRBV11-2 TGTGCCAGCAGCTCACCTCGACAGGGCCACTATGGCTACACCTTC CASSSPRQGHYGYTF
- - TRBJ2-4 TRBV4-1 TGCGCCAGCAGCCAAATCGGCGGGGGCCCGGTGGCCAAAAACATTCAGTACTTC CASSQIGGGPVAKNIQYF
- once TRBJ1-1 TRBV7-9 TGTGCCAGCCGAAGGGGACAAGGGAACACTGAAGCTTTCTTT CASRRGQGNTEAFF
TRBD1 - TRBJ1-5 TRBV4-2 TGTGCCAGCAGCCAGGGGGACAGCCCCAATCAGCCCCAGCATTTT CASSQGDSPNQPQHF
- - TRBJ1-4 TRBV18 TGTGCCAGCTCCCCGACAGCAGCGAGTGAAAAACTGTTTTTT CASSPTAASEKLFF
- - TRBJ1-2 TRBV28 TGTGCCAGCAGTTTCCGTACAGGGACTGGCTACACCTTC CASSFRTGTGYTF
TRBD2 - TRBJ2-2 TRBV18 TGTGCCAGCTCACGAGAACTAGCGGGAGGAGGGACCGGGGAGCTGTTTTTT CASSRELAGGGTGELFF
TRBD2 - TRBJ2-7 TRBV5-1 TGCGCCAGCAGCCCTAGCGGGAGTACCGGCGAGCAGTACTTC CASSPSGSTGEQYF
TRBD1 - TRBJ2-6 TRBV28 TGTGCCAGCAAGGGGGCCCACTCTGGGGCCAACGTCCTGACTTTC CASKGAHSGANVLTF
- once TRBJ1-2 TRBV4-2 TGTGCCAGCAGCCAAGTTCGGGGGGCAAACTATGGCTACACCTTC CASSQVRGANYGYTF
TRBD2 - TRBJ2-7 TRBV15 TGTGCCACCGGGGCTAGCGGGAGGTACGAGCAGTATTTC CATGASGRYEQYF
- - TRBJ2-1 TRBV5-1 TGCGCCAGCAGCTTGCCTTTCTTC CASSLPFF
TRBD1 few TRBJ1-3 TRBV30 TGTGCCTGGGGAACGGGACAGAGCTCTGGAAACACCATATATTTT CAWGTGQSSGNTIYF
- - TRBJ1-2 TRBV9 TGTGCCAGCAGCGTAGCCACAGGCACCTATGGCTACACCTTC CASSVATGTYGYTF
TRBD1 - TRBJ2-2 TRBV10-1 TGCGCCAGCAGCAGGGGGCCGGTGAACACCGGGGAGCTGTTTTTT CASSRGPVNTGELFF
TRBD1 few TRBJ1-5 TRBV19 TGTGCCAGTAGTACAACAGGGGAAAATCAGCCCCAGCATTTT CASSTTGENQPQHF
- - TRBJ2-7 TRBV6-1 TGTGCCAGCAGTGAATCCAGGGTTGGTCTGTACGAGCAGTACTTC CASSESRVGLYEQYF
- - TRBJ2-2 TRBV7-9 TGTGCCAGCAGCTTAGAGGAGGGGGAGCTGTTTTTT CASSLEEGELFF